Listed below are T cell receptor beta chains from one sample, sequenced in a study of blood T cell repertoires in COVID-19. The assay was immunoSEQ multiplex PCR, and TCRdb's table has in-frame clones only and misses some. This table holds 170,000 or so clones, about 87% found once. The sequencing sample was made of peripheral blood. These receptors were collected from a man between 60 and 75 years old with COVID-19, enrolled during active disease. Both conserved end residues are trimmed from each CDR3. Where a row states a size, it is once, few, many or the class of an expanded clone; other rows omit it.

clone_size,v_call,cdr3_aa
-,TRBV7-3,ASGKNTGELF
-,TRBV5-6,ASSTIEGAEAF
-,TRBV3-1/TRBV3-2,ASSQQGLNTEAF
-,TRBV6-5,ASSYPTGEAF
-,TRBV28,ASSLRGGLAGFTGELF
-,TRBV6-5,ACLRVGQSNTEAF
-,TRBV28,ASSWTGVLDEQY
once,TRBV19,ASSPQAGAVQPQH
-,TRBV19,ASSLRGTVNTGELF
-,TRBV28,ASITGTGLGYT
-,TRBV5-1,ASSSAGVSYNEQF
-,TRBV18,ASSEKQGALYEQY
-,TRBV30,AWSVKGVGTGSNQPQH
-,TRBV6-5,ASREVLNTEAF
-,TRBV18,ASSPGTSELNEQF
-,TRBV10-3,AISKPQRHYNEQF
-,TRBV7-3,ASSYSRDSSYEQY
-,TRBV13,ASTRTGNSPLH
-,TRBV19,ASSNAAGQASYNEQF
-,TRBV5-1,ASSSQGSGANVLT
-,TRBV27,ASSLQGPLGGANVLT
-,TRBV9,ASSVGTAQETQY
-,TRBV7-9,ASSPTGNTEAF
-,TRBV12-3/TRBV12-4,ASSLGLGGEQY
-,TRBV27,ASSLRGAFEAF
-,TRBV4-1,ASSQSSGGMADTQY
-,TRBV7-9,ASSPGGASPKYNEQF
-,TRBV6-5,ASSSGGAQETQY
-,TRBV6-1,ASSERRQEVGELF
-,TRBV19,ASSRGNTEAF
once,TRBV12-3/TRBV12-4,ASGPREDTQY
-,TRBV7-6,ASSPSGGTDTQY
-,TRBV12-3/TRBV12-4,ASSGSVETQY
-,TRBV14,ASSQVLGLENEKLF
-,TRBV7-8,ASSRGHSNTEAF
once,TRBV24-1,ATSDPTENYEQY
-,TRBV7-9,ASSLGQGTEAF
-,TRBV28,ASNPTGTRGYT
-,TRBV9,ASSARQDAYSIIAKNIQY
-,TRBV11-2,ASSLGHRPNQPQH